The next 13 T cell receptor beta chains were all read from a single sample in a study of shared clonotypes between healthy human individuals. Repertoires were generated with immunoSEQ multiplex PCR, while TCRdb's copy carries only in-frame clones and drops some. Of a few million clones in the sample, 80% to 95% were seen once. The material sequenced was naive CD4+ T cells from PBMCs. As for subset: CD45RA+ positively selected. The receptors stem from a man between 18 and 35 years old in good health. Some clones in this sample may be carry-over from other donors' samples.

CDR3 region: CASSSHNLALGYEQYF. In nucleotides, the CDR3 is TGTGCCAGCAGTTCTCACAACTTAGCTTTAGGCTACGAGCAGTACTTC. The V gene is TRBV28, the J gene TRBJ2-7; no reliable D call. This CDR3 spans 16 amino acids. The ends were cut back, 4 bases at V and 3 bases at J, with 19 bases in the middle. The V gene's germline CDR1 is MDHEN and CDR2 SYDVKM.

The gene calls are TRBV5-1 and TRBJ2-3; the match to TRBD2 covers 14 bases. Unmatched junction bases numbered 9, after V lost 4 bases and J lost 5 bases. Germline V gene sequence: CDR1 SGHRS, CDR2 YFSETQ. There are 17 residues in the CDR3. CDR3 in DNA: TGCGCCAGCAGCGTGGGACTAGCGGGAGCCTCCGGAGATACGCAGTATTTT. Its translation is CASSVGLAGASGDTQYF.

V gene TRBV28 combines with J gene TRBJ1-3, with TRBD1 identical over 7 bases. The CDR3 extends over 17 amino acids. Germline CDR1 reads MDHEN; CDR2 reads SYDVKM. V trimming: 6 bases; J trimming: 1 base; junction bases outside the gene matches: 12. CDR3 loop: CASSLIGTVQSGNTIYF. CDR3 nucleotides: TGTGCCAGCAGCCTAATAGGGACAGTACAATCTGGAAACACCATATATTTT.

This clone showed up just once. V gene TRBV5-4 combines with J gene TRBJ2-5, with D unresolved. The CDR3 length is 11 residues. Germline CDR1 SGHNT, CDR2 YYREEE (reference sequence). Deletions cut 0 bases from V and 7 bases from J, with 4 bases between. CDR3 nucleotides: TGTGCCAGCAGCTTGGGTGGGACCCAGTACTTC. This translates into CASSLGGTQYF.

The chain joins TRBV6-1 to TRBJ2-3; 9 bases align to TRBD1. Trimming cost V 8 bases and J 15 bases; bases outside gene matches: 21. The CDR3 loop spans 15 amino acids. Per germline, CDR1 MNHNS and CDR2 SASEGT. CDR3 region: CASLWTGASGWGHYF. Here the CDR3 DNA reads TGTGCCAGCCTTTGGACAGGGGCAAGCGGCTGGGGACATTATTTT.

This clone has a single count. This chain links TRBV11-2 with TRBJ2-5, with D perhaps TRBD1 (5 bases). Germline V gene lookup returns CDR1 SGHAT and CDR2 FQNNGV. V was shortened by 5 bases and J by 5 bases, with 15 bases between the two germline ends. The CDR3 length is 14 residues. The chain's CDR3 is CASSDLRARETQYF. CDR3 sequence (DNA): TGTGCCAGCAGCGACCTCAGGGCTAGGGAGACCCAGTACTTC.

The chain has TRBV29-1 and TRBJ1-1; D not resolved. CDR1 is SQVTM, CDR2 ANQGSEA, per germline. This CDR3 comprises 13 residues. Trimming took 7 bases from V and 1 from J, leaving 13 bases between them. CDR3 nucleotides: TGCAGCGCCCTAGACCTAACGAACACTGAAGCTTTCTTT. This sequence encodes CSALDLTNTEAFF.

To note about this clone: Other DNA sequences in the sample encode the same CDR3. In DNA form, the CDR3 reads TGTGCCAGCAGCCGGGACAGCAACACTGAAGCTTTCTTT. Translation gives CASSRDSNTEAFF. This rearrangement joins TRBV9 to TRBJ1-1; 7 positions agree with TRBD1. Germline V lookup: CDR1 SGDLS, CDR2 YYNGEE. The CDR3 is 13 amino acids. J gave up 2 bases and V 4 bases, and 2 bases lay outside the gene matches.

Only one count was recorded for this clone. This sequence joins TRBV19 and TRBJ1-5, with TRBD1 matching 7 bases. This CDR3 is built from 17 residues. In germline, CDR1 is LNHDA, CDR2 SQIVND (reference sequence). The trim removed 2 bases at V and 1 base at J, leaving 8 bases unmatched. CDR3 amino acids: CASSISPTGASNQPQHF. As DNA, the CDR3 is TGTGCCAGTAGTATAAGCCCAACAGGGGCGAGCAATCAGCCCCAGCATTTT. Drawing the rest from reference TRBV19 and TRBJ1-5, the complete variable domain is DGGITQSPKYLFRKEGQNVTLSCEQNLNHDAMYWYRQDPGQGLRLIYYSQIVNDFQKGDIAEGYSVSREKKESFPLTVTSAQKNPTAFYLCASSISPTGASNQPQHFGDGTRLSIL.

This clone was recorded once. The V call is TRBV7-9, the J call TRBJ2-7; D remains ambiguous. Between the trimmed V and J ends, which lost 3 bases and 9 bases, there was a span of 12 bases. CDR3 length: 12 amino acids. The germline V gene encodes CDR1 SEHNR and CDR2 FQNEAQ (reference sequence). CDR3: CASSFNEARQYF. Written as DNA, the CDR3 is TGTGCCAGCAGCTTTAACGAAGCTCGGCAGTACTTC.

Notes on this clone: The same CDR3 arises from other DNA sequences in this sample as well. CDR3 sequence (DNA): TGCGCCAGCAGCTTGGGTTCTTCCACAGATACGCAGTATTTT. Its translation is CASSLGSSTDTQYF. The rearrangement uses TRBV5-1 and TRBJ2-3, with D hard to call. Germline V CDR1 and CDR2: SGHRS, YFSETQ. V lost 0 bases to trimming and J lost 2 bases, with 7 bases between them. There are 14 residues in the CDR3. The variable domain in full, completed from reference TRBV5-1 and TRBJ2-3, reads KAGVTQTPRYLIKTRGQQVTLSCSPISGHRSVSWYQQTPGQGLQFLFEYFSETQRNKGNFPGRFSGRQFSNSRSEMNVSTLELGDSALYLCASSLGSSTDTQYFGPGTRLTVL.

This clone was observed a single time. This sample includes further DNA sequences coding for the same CDR3. The rearrangement links TRBV7-3 to TRBJ2-5; D may be TRBD2 (6 bases). There are 14 residues in the CDR3. V lost 5 bases and J lost 2, with 12 bases in between. Germline CDR1 SGHTA, CDR2 FQGTGA. The CDR3 sequence is CASSRGGGQETQYF. The DNA of the CDR3 is TGTGCCAGCAGCCGAGGTGGGGGGCAAGAGACCCAGTACTTC. Using reference TRBV7-3 and TRBJ2-5 for the parts outside the CDR3, the full variable domain is GAGVSQTPSNKVTEKGKYVELRCDPISGHTALYWYRQSLGQGPEFLIYFQGTGAADDSGLPNDRFFAVRPEGSVSTLKIQRTERGDSAVYLCASSRGGGQETQYFGPGTRLLVL.

V usage is TRBV13 and J usage is TRBJ2-1; 14 bases agree with TRBD2. The ends lost 8 bases at V and 1 base at J; junction bases unmatched: 1. This CDR3 contains 15 residues. Germline assignment: CDR1 PRHDT and CDR2 FYEKMQ (reference sequence). This chain's CDR3 is CASGTSGSSYNEQFF. In DNA, the CDR3 is TGTGCCAGCGGGACTAGCGGGAGTTCCTACAATGAGCAGTTCTTC.